The clone carrying this T cell receptor beta chain was seen a single time. Its antigen is unidentified. At one end, the junction sequence differs from germline, possibly due to a read error. With a constant-region primer, TCR beta cDNA was made from about 0.5 ug of total RNA. Nested multiplex PCR, run for three rounds with slightly modified ARM-PCR, yielded TCR beta libraries. Both of the initial two PCR rounds ran for roughly 11 cycles and employed TRBV1-TRBV30 forward primers alongside a C-beta reverse primer. MiXCR, run by TCRdb on the multiplex PCR reads, gives a single entry per CDR3 protein. Counted here are tens of thousands of distinct CDR3 sequences, 70% to 80% occurring once; the ten biggest clones make up roughly 26%. This sample is drawn from a study of tumor-infiltrating lymphocytes in primary liver carcinoma. Starting material for RNA and DNA co-extraction consisted of about 17-34 mg of unsorted bulk tissue. Each tumor had five separate regions sampled. Tumor samples uniformly had over 85% viable tumor cells.

In germline, CDR1 is SEHNR, CDR2 FQNEAQ (reference sequence). The CDR3 runs 14 residues. Study results and limitations: Tumor region pairs overlapped more than did tumor-adjacent and tumor-blood pairs.

The sequence came from a man aged 35-49 years with primary liver carcinoma and hepatitis B virus infection. V gene TRBV7-9 combines with J gene TRBJ2-3; TRBD2 matches at 7 bases. The sequenced material came from liver tumor tissue from sampling region 2. The sample's subset: tumor region T2, inferior pole. The CDR3 sequence is CVSSFGREIDTQYF. CDR3 DNA: TGTGTCAGCAGCTTCGGGCGGGAGATAGATACGCAATATTTT.